This TCR beta chain comes out of a study of T cell repertoires in aging, cancer and after chemotherapy. Study overall: Patients with chronic lymphocytic leukemia were sampled before and after fludarabine- or bendamustine-based chemotherapy.

The study, taken as a whole, reports: In each cancer cohort, median generation probability increased across chemotherapy, suggesting thymic output rebounded. In hematological cancer patients, infiltrated lymphoid organs may have impaired thymic emigration or peripheral T cell expansion.

TRB rearrangements spanning V, D and J were amplified using mixed TRB-A/B primers. Each CDR3 protein gets one entry after TCRdb re-called the multiplex PCR reads with MiXCR. This sample has some 4,900 distinct CDR3 sequences, with 31% found just once. This clonotype was counted only a few times. Antigen unknown. Peripheral blood genomic DNA, not sorted cells or RNA, was the template. The receptor comes from a human donor with a blood cancer. The donor label of this sample is uncertain. Sample: blood.

The CDR3 sequence is CAWSRQSLSGNTIYF. CDR3 coding DNA: TGTGCCTGGAGCAGACAGAGCCTCTCTGGAAACACCATATATTTT. The V gene is TRBV30, the J gene TRBJ1-3, with D tentatively TRBD1 (5 bases). Trimming stripped 3 bases from V and 0 bases from J, with 12 bases between. This CDR3 contains 15 residues. The germline CDR1 and CDR2 sequences are GTSNPN and SVGIG (reference sequence).